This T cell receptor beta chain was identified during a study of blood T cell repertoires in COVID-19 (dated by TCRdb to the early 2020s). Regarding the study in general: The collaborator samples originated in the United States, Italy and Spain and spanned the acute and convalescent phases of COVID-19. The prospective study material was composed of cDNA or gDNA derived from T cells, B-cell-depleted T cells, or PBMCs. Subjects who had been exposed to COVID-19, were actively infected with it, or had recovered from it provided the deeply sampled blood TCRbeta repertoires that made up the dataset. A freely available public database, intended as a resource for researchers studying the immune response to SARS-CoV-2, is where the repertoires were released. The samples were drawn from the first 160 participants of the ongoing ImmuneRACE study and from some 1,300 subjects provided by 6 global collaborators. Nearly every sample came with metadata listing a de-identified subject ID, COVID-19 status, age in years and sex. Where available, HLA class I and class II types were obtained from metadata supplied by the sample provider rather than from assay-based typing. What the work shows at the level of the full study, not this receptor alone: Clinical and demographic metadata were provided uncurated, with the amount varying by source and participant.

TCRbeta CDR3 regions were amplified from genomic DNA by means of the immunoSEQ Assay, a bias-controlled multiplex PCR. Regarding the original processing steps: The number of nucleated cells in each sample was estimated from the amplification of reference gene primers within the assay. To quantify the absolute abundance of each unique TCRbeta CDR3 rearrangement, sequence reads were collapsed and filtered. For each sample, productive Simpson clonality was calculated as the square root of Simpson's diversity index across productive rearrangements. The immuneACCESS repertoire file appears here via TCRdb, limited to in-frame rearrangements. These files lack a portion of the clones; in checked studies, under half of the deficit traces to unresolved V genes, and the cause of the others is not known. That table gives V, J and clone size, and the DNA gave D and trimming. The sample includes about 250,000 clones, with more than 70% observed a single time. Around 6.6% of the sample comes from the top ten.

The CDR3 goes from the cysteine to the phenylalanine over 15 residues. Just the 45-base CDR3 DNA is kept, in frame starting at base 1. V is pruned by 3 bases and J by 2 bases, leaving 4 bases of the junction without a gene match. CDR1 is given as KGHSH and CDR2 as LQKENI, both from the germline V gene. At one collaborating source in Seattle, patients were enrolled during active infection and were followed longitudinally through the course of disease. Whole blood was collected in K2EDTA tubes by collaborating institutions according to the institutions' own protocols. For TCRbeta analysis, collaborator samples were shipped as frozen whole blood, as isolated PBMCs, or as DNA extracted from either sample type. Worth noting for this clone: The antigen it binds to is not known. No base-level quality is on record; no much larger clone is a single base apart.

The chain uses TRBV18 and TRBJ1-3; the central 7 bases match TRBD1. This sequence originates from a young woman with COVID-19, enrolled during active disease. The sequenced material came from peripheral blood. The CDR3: CASSPTGATGNTIYF. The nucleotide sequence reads TGTGCCAGCTCACCCACAGGGGCTACTGGAAACACCATATATTTT.